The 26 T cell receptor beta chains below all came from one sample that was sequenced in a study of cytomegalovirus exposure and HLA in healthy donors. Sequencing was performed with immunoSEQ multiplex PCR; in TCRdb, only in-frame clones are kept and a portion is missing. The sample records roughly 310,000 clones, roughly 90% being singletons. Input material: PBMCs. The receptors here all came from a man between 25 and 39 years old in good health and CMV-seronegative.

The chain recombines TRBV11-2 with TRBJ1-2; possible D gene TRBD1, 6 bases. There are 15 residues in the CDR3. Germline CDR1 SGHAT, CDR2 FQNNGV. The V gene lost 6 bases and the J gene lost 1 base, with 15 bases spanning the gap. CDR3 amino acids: CASRETGPFNYGYTF. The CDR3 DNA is TGTGCCAGCAGAGAAACAGGGCCCTTTAACTATGGCTACACCTTC.

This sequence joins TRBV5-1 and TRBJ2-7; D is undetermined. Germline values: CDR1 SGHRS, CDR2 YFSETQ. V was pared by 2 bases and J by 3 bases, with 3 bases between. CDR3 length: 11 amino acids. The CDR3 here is CASSFHYEQYF. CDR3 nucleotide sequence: TGCGCCAGCAGCTTTCACTACGAGCAGTACTTC.

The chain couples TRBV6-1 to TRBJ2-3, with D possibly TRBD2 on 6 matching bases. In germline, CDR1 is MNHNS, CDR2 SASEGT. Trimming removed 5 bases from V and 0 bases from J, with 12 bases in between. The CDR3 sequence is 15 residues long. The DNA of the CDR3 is TGTGCCAGCAGTTGGACTACCGGAAGCACAGATACGCAGTATTTT. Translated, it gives CASSWTTGSTDTQYF.

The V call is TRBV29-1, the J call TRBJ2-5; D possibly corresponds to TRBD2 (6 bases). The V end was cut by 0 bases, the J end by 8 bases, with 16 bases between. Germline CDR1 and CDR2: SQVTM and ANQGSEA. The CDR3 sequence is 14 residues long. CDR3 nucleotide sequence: TGCAGCGTTGAAGATGGTACCCGGCGGGAAACCCAGTACTTC. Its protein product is CSVEDGTRRETQYF.

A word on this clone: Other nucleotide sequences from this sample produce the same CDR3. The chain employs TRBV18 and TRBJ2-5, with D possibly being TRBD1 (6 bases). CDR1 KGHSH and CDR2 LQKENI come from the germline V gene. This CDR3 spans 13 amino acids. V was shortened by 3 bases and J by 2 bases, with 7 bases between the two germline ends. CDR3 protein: CASSPGQQETQYF. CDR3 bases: TGTGCCAGCTCACCTGGACAGCAAGAGACCCAGTACTTC.

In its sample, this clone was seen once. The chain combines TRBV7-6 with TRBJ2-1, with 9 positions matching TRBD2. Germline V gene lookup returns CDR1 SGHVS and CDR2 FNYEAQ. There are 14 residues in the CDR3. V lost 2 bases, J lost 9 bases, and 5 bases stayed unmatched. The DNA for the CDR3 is TGTGCCAGCAGCTTAACCGGGACTAGCAGTGAGCAGTTCTTC. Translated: CASSLTGTSSEQFF.

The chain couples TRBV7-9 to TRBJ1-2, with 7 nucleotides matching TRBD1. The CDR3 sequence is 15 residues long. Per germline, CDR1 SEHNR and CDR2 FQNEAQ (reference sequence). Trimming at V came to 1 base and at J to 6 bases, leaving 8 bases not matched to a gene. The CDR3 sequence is CASSLVLTGFDGYTF. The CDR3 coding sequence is TGTGCCAGCAGCTTAGTCTTGACAGGGTTCGATGGCTACACCTTC.

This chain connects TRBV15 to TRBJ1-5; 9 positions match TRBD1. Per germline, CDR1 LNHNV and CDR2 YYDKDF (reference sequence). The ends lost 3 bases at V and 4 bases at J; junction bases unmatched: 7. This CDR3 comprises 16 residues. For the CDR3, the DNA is TGTGCCACCAGCAGGGGGGGACAGGGTGGTAATCAGCCCCAGCATTTT. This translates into CATSRGGQGGNQPQHF.

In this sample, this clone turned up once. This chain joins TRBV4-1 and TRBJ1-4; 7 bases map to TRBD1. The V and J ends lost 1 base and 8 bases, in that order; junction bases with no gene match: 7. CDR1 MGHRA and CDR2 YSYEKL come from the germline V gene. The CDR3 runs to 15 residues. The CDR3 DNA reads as TGCGCCAGCAGCCAAGGAGCCAGGGGGAACGAAAAACTGTTTTTT. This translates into CASSQGARGNEKLFF.

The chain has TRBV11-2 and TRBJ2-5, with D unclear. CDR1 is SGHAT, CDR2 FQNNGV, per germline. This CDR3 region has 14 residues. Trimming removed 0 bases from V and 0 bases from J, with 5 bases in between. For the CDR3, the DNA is TGTGCCAGCAGCTTAGATCAGTACCAAGAGACCCAGTACTTC. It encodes CASSLDQYQETQYF.

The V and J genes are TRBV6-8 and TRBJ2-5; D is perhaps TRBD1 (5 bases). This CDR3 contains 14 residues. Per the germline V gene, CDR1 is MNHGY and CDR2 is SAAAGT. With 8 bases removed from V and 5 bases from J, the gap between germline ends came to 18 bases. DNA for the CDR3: TGTGCCAGCGTCCTTCAGGACAAGGCCGAGACCCAGTACTTC. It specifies CASVLQDKAETQYF.

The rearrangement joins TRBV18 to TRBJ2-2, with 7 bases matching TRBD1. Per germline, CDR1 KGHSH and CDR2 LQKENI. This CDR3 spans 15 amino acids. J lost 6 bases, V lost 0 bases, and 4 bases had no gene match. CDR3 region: CASSPPSRGPGELFF. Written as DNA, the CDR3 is TGTGCCAGCTCACCACCGAGTAGGGGGCCCGGGGAGCTGTTTTTT.

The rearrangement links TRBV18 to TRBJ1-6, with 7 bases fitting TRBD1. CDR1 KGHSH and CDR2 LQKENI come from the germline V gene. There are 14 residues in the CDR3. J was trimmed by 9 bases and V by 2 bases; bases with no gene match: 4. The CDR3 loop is CASSPGGGGSPLHF. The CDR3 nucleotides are TGTGCCAGCTCACCAGGAGGGGGCGGTTCACCCCTCCACTTT.

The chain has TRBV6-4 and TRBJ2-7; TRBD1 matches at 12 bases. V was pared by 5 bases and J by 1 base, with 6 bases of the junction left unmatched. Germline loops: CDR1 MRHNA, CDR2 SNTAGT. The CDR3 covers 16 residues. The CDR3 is CASSRPGQGASYEQYF. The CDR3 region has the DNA TGTGCCAGCAGTCGACCGGGACAGGGGGCGTCCTACGAGCAGTACTTC.

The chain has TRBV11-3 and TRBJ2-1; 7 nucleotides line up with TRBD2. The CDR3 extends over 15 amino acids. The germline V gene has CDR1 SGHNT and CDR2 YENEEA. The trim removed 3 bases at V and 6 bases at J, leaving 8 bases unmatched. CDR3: CASSFDSSGANEQFF. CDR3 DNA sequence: TGTGCCAGCAGCTTTGATTCGAGCGGGGCCAATGAGCAGTTCTTC.

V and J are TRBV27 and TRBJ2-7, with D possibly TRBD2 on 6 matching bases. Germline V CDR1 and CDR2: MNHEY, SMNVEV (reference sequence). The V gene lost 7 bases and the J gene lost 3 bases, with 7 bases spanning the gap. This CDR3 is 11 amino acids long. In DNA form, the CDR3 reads TGTGCCAGCAAGGGAGGCTACGAGCAGTACTTC. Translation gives CASKGGYEQYF.

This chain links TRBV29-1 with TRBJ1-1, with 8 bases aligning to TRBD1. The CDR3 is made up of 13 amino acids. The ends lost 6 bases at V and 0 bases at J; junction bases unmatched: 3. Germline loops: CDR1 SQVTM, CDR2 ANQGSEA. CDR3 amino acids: CSVQGGMNTEAFF. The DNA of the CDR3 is TGCAGCGTACAGGGGGGAATGAACACTGAAGCTTTCTTT.

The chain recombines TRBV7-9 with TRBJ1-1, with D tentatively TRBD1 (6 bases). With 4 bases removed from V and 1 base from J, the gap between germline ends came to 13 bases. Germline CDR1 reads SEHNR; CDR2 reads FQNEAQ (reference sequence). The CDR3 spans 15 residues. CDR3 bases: TGTGCCAGCAGCTCCACCCAGGGGTCGAACACTGAAGCTTTCTTT. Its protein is CASSSTQGSNTEAFF.

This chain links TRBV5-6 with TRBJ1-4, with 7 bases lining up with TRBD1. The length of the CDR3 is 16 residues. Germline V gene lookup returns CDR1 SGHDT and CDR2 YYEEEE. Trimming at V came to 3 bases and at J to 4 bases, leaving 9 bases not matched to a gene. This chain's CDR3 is CASSWGMGQINEKLFF. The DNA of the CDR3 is TGTGCCAGCAGCTGGGGGATGGGACAGATTAATGAAAAACTGTTTTTT.

CDR3 amino acids: CASSPRTGVQPQHF. CDR3 in DNA: TGTGCCAGCAGTCCCCGGACAGGCGTTCAGCCCCAGCATTTT. V and J are TRBV27 and TRBJ1-5; 7 bases are a match to TRBD1. This CDR3 has 14 residues. Losses at the gene ends were 5 bases for V and 6 bases for J; bases not matched to a gene: 7. Germline assignment: CDR1 MNHEY and CDR2 SMNVEV (reference sequence).

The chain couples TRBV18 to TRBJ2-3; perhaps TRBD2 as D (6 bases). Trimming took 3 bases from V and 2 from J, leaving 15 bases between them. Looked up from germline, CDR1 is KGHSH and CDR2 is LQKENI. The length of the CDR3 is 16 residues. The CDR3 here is CASSPTPGGVTDTQYF. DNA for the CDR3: TGTGCCAGCTCACCCACCCCCGGGGGAGTCACAGATACGCAGTATTTT.

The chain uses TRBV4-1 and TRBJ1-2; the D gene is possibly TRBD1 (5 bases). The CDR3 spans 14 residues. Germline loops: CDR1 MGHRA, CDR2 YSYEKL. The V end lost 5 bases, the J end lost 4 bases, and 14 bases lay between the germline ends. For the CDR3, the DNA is TGCGCCAGCAGCAACCAAAGGGACTTCTATGGCTACACCTTC. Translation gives CASSNQRDFYGYTF.

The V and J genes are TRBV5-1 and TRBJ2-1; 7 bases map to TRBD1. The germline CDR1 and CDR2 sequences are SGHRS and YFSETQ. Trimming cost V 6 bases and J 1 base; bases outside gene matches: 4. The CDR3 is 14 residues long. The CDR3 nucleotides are TGCGCCAGCACTACAGGGGAGTCCTACAATGAGCAGTTCTTC. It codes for CASTTGESYNEQFF.

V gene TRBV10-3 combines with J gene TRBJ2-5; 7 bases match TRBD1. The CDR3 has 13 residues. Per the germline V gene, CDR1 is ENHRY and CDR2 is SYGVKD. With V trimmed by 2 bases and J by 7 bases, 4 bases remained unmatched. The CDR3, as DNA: TGTGCCATCAGTGAGGGACAGGAGGCGACCCAGTACTTC. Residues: CAISEGQEATQYF.

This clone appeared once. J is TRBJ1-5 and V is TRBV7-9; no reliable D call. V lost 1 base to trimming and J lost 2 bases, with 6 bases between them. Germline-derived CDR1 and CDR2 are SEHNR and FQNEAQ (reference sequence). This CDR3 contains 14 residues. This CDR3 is CASSLDLGNQPQHF. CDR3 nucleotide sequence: TGTGCCAGCAGCTTAGACCTAGGCAATCAGCCCCAGCATTTT.

CDR3 protein: CASSLGQIYNSPLHF. DNA for the CDR3: TGTGCCAGCAGCTTAGGACAAATTTATAATTCACCCCTCCACTTT. V and J are TRBV7-2 and TRBJ1-6; no firm D call. Germline lookup yields CDR1 SGHTA and CDR2 FQGNSA. V lost 1 base, J lost 4 bases, and 8 bases lay in between. The CDR3 is 15 amino acids.